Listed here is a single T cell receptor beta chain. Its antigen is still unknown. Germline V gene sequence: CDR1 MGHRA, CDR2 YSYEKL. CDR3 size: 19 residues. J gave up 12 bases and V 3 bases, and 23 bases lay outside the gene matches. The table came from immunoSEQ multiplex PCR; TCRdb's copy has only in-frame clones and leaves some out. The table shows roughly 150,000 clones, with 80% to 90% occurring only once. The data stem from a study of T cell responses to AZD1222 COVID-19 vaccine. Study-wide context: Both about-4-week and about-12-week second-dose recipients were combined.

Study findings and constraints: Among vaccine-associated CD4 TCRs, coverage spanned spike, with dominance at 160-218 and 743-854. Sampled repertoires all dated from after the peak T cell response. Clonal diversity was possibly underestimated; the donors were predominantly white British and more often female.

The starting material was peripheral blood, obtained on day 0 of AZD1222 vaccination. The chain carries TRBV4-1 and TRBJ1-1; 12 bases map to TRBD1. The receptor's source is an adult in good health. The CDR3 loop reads CASSHPGQGARRQFEASFF. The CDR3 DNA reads TGCGCCAGCAGCCATCCGGGACAGGGGGCGCGGCGCCAATTTGAAGCTTCTTTCTTT.